Here is one T cell receptor (beta chain) with its context. Its antigen remains unknown. Measured with immunoSEQ multiplex PCR; TCRdb has only the in-frame clones, and not every one. The sample has roughly 200,000 clones; approximately 60% are singletons. Study donors comprised healthy, HIV-negative adults devoid of recent acute infection or vaccination. With V trimmed by 1 base and J by 7 bases, 12 bases remained unmatched. This CDR3 spans 18 amino acids. Germline V gives CDR1 SEHNR, CDR2 FQNEAQ (reference sequence). The sample comes from a study of shared clonotypes between healthy human individuals. Overall study findings and caveats: At large depth, rarefaction still showed sorted-subset sequencing to be incomplete. Clonotypes not shared had lower generation probabilities than those common to all four donors.

V gene TRBV7-9 combines with J gene TRBJ2-1; TRBD2 matches 11 bases. Sequences were obtained from memory CD4+ T cells sorted from blood. Regarding subset: CD45RA-negative fraction. The clonotype was recovered from a man aged 30 to 45 in good health. DNA of the CDR3: TGTGCCAGCAGCTTAGACCCTCCTAGCGGGAGGCCGAGAAATGAGCAGTTCTTC. This encodes CASSLDPPSGRPRNEQFF.